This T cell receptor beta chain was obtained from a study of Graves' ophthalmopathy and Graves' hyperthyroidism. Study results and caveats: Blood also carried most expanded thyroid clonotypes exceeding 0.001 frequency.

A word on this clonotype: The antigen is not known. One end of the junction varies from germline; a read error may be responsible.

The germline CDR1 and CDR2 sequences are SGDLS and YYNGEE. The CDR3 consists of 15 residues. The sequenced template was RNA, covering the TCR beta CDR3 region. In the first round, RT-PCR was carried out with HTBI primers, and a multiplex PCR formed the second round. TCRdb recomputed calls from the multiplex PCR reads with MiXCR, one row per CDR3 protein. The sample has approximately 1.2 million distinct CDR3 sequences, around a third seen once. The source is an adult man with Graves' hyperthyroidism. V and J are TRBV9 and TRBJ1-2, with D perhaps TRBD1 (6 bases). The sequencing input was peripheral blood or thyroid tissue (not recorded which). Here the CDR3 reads CASRAGGQANYGYTF. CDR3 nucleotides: TGCGCCAGCAGGGCCGGGGGGCAAGCTAACTATGGCTACACCTTC.